Listed below are T cell receptor beta chains from one sample, sequenced in a study of blood T cell repertoires in COVID-19. Repertoires were generated with immunoSEQ multiplex PCR, while TCRdb's copy carries only in-frame clones and drops some. The profile covers about 87,000 clones, with around 87% appearing a single time and 4.5% to 5.5% taken by the ten largest. The sequencing input was peripheral blood. The source of these receptors is a man in his forties with acute or convalescent COVID-19. The CDR3 runs from the conserved cysteine through the conserved F or W. The D gene is left open where the match is weak. Size tells how often a clone was seen (once, few, many) or the class of an expanded clone, and some rows leave it out.

v_call,j_call,d_call,clone_size,cdr3_nt,cdr3_aa
TRBV10-3,TRBJ1-2,TRBD1,NA,TGTGCCATCAGTGGGGACAGGACCTATGGCTACACCTTC,CAISGDRTYGYTF
TRBV7-2,TRBJ2-3,TRBD2,NA,TGTGCCAGCAGCTTAGGATTAGCGGGGGGCACAGATACGCAGTATTTT,CASSLGLAGGTDTQYF
TRBV19,TRBJ2-1,TRBD1,NA,TGTGCCAGTAGTATCGGGACAGCGCTTTACAATGAGCAGTTCTTC,CASSIGTALYNEQFF
TRBV18,TRBJ2-3,TRBD2,NA,TGTGCCAGCTCACCGGGACTAGCGGGAGTCGGCACAGATACGCAGTATTTT,CASSPGLAGVGTDTQYF
TRBV7-6,TRBJ2-7,NA,once,TGTGCCAGCAGCTTAGTCAGGGCGGAGCAGTACTTC,CASSLVRAEQYF
TRBV19,TRBJ1-5,NA,once,TGTGCCAGTAGTCAGGGGAGTCAGCCCCAGCATTTT,CASSQGSQPQHF
TRBV5-1,TRBJ2-7,NA,once,TGCGCCACCAGCCAGGGAACAGGGCCACCCCCTTACGAGCAGTACTTC,CATSQGTGPPPYEQYF
TRBV29-1,TRBJ1-1,TRBD1,NA,TGCAGCGGGAACAGGGGGAACACTGAAGCTTTCTTT,CSGNRGNTEAFF
TRBV27,TRBJ1-1,NA,NA,TGTGCCAGCAGTTTATCGAGCAGGGGGAACACTGAAGCTTTCTTT,CASSLSSRGNTEAFF
TRBV5-4,TRBJ2-5,NA,few,TGTGCCAGCAGCTTCCGGGGTAACCAAGAGACCCAGTACTTC,CASSFRGNQETQYF
TRBV14,TRBJ2-7,TRBD1,NA,TGTGCCAGCAGCCAAGACCTCCCCGGGACAGGGGGCGACGAGCAGTACTTC,CASSQDLPGTGGDEQYF
TRBV24-1,TRBJ2-1,TRBD1,NA,TGTGCCACCAGTGAAGGAGACAGGGCAGACTACAATGAGCAGTTCTTC,CATSEGDRADYNEQFF
TRBV2,TRBJ1-5,TRBD1,once,TGTGCCAGCAGCCGGAATCCTGCTATACTTCAGGGGGGCCATCAGCCCCAGCATTTT,CASSRNPAILQGGHQPQHF
TRBV4-1,TRBJ2-7,NA,NA,TGCGCCAGCAGCCAAGACCCATCTAGCGAGAGAAGGTGGGAGCAGTACTTC,CASSQDPSSERRWEQYF
TRBV20-1,TRBJ1-1,TRBD1,NA,TGCAGTGCTAGTTTGGACAGGGGGGATTTTATGAACACTGAAGCTTTCTTT,CSASLDRGDFMNTEAFF
TRBV5-1,TRBJ2-1,NA,NA,TGCGCCAGCGGGGACTCCCTTTACAATGAGCAGTTCTTC,CASGDSLYNEQFF
TRBV5-4,TRBJ1-2,NA,NA,TGTGCCAGCAGTCTTGGAGACCGGCACTATGGCTACACCTTC,CASSLGDRHYGYTF
TRBV19,TRBJ1-1,TRBD1,few,TGTGCCAGTACCGTGACAGGGTGGGAGACTGAAGCTTTCTTT,CASTVTGWETEAFF
TRBV9,TRBJ2-3,TRBD2,NA,TGTGCCAGCAGCGTAGCAGGCGGGAGGGCCACAGATACGCAGTATTTT,CASSVAGGRATDTQYF
TRBV27,TRBJ1-5,TRBD1,few,TGTGCCAGCAGTTGGGACAGCCATCAGCCCCAGCATTTT,CASSWDSHQPQHF
TRBV29-1,TRBJ1-1,NA,NA,TGCAGCGTCCGAAGATCGGCGGTGAACACTGAAGCTTTCTTT,CSVRRSAVNTEAFF
TRBV3-1/TRBV3-2,TRBJ2-1,TRBD1,few,TGTGCCAGCAGTCTTATAAACAGGGGGAAGTACAATGAGCAGTTCTTC,CASSLINRGKYNEQFF
TRBV7-9,TRBJ2-7,NA,NA,TGTGCCAGCAGCTTGTTGGGGGGCGAGCAGTACTTC,CASSLLGGEQYF
TRBV18,TRBJ2-7,NA,NA,TGTGCCAGCTCACGAAAGGGGGGGCCTGACACCTACGAGCAGTACTTC,CASSRKGGPDTYEQYF
TRBV6-1,TRBJ2-1,TRBD2,NA,TGTGCCAGCAGTGAAGGCGGGAGGTTTTACAATGAGCAGTTCTTC,CASSEGGRFYNEQFF
TRBV30,TRBJ1-4,NA,NA,TGTGCCTGGAGTGTACCCGACGGGGATGCCTATAATGAAAAACTGTTTTTT,CAWSVPDGDAYNEKLFF
TRBV11-3,TRBJ2-2,NA,once,TGTGCCAGCAGCTTTGGGGCCAGTGCGAACACCGGGGAGCTGTTTTTT,CASSFGASANTGELFF
TRBV5-4,TRBJ2-2,TRBD1,few,TGTGCCAGCAGCTGGACAGGGGGCGACACCGGGGAGCTGTTTTTT,CASSWTGGDTGELFF
TRBV5-4,TRBJ1-2,NA,NA,TGTGCCAGCAGCCCCCGGGACCCGGCGGGGGGCTACACCTTC,CASSPRDPAGGYTF
TRBV7-8,TRBJ2-5,TRBD1,NA,TGTGCCAGCAGCCTCCGGGACAGCCAAGAGACCCAGTACTTC,CASSLRDSQETQYF
TRBV19,TRBJ2-1,NA,NA,TGTGCCAGTATGGGTTTTCCGGGAGCCTACAATGAGCAGTTCTTC,CASMGFPGAYNEQFF
TRBV29-1,TRBJ1-2,TRBD1,NA,TGCAGCGCTGAACAGGGGGATGGCTACACCTTC,CSAEQGDGYTF
TRBV6-5,TRBJ1-6,TRBD1,NA,TGTGCCAGCAGTTTGACAGGGGGCTCCTATAATTCACCCCTCCACTTT,CASSLTGGSYNSPLHF
TRBV7-4,TRBJ2-1,TRBD2,NA,TGTGCCAGCAGCCCACCCGCGGCCGCAGCGGGAGGGCCCTCCTACAATGAGCAGTTCTTC,CASSPPAAAAGGPSYNEQFF
TRBV11-1,TRBJ2-1,NA,once,TGTGCCAGCGGCCTCACGGGGACACGGATCAATGAGCAGTTCTTC,CASGLTGTRINEQFF
TRBV7-9,TRBJ1-1,TRBD1,NA,TGTGCCAGCAGCTTAGTACAGGGGACTTCCATGAACACTGAAGCTTTCTTT,CASSLVQGTSMNTEAFF
TRBV30,TRBJ1-5,TRBD1,NA,TGTGCCTGGAGTAACAGGGGGTCTCAGCCCCAGCATTTT,CAWSNRGSQPQHF
TRBV12-5,TRBJ1-6,TRBD1,NA,TGTGCTAGTGGTTTGGAAACCGGGGACAGGGTGAATTCACCCCTCCACTTT,CASGLETGDRVNSPLHF
TRBV3-1/TRBV3-2,TRBJ2-2,NA,NA,TGTGCCAGCAGCCAAGATGTCAGGGGCACCGGGGAGCTGTTTTTT,CASSQDVRGTGELFF
TRBV7-2,TRBJ2-5,TRBD2,NA,TGTGCCAGCAGCTTAGGACTAGCGGGACAAGAGACCCAGTACTTC,CASSLGLAGQETQYF
TRBV5-4,TRBJ2-1,TRBD1,NA,TGTGCCAGCAGCCCAGGGGGCGGCGGGTACAATGAGCAGTTCTTC,CASSPGGGGYNEQFF
TRBV27,TRBJ1-6,NA,NA,TGTGCCAGCAGTTTACCAGGGAATAATTCACCCCTCCACTTT,CASSLPGNNSPLHF
TRBV5-3,TRBJ1-5,TRBD1,NA,TGTGCCAGAAGCTTGGGCGGGACAGGGGGCGTTGATCAGCCCCAGCATTTT,CARSLGGTGGVDQPQHF
TRBV19,TRBJ1-2,NA,NA,TGTGCCAGTAGTATAGTGGCCCGAAATCTCTATGGCTACACCTTC,CASSIVARNLYGYTF
TRBV14,TRBJ2-2,NA,NA,TGTGCCAGCAGCCCTCGTCCGGGACACACGAACACCGGGGAGCTGTTTTTT,CASSPRPGHTNTGELFF
TRBV5-4,TRBJ2-5,NA,NA,TGTGCCAGCAGCTTGGTGGCTAGCGTTGAGACCCAGTACTTC,CASSLVASVETQYF
TRBV6-1,TRBJ1-6,NA,NA,TGTGCCAGCAGTGAAGTATACAGGGTAGGGCGAGTCGGGCATTCACCCCTCCACTTT,CASSEVYRVGRVGHSPLHF
TRBV5-4,TRBJ2-7,TRBD2,NA,TGTGCCAGCAGAACAGCGGGAGCCCTCAACGAGCAGTACTTC,CASRTAGALNEQYF
TRBV5-8,TRBJ2-5,TRBD1,NA,TGTGCCAGCCCAGATAACTGGGACAGTTCACAAGAGACCCAGTACTTC,CASPDNWDSSQETQYF
TRBV6-1,TRBJ2-3,TRBD2,NA,TGTGCCAGCAACCTACTAGCGCCCGACACAGATACGCAGTATTTT,CASNLLAPDTDTQYF
TRBV12-5,TRBJ1-1,TRBD1,NA,TGTGCTAGTGGGGTAGGGGGACAGGCGAACACTGAAGCTTTCTTT,CASGVGGQANTEAFF
TRBV14,TRBJ2-1,NA,NA,TGTGCCAGCAGCCAGGAGGGGCCCTTAGGTGAGCAGTTCTTC,CASSQEGPLGEQFF
TRBV5-6,TRBJ2-1,TRBD2,NA,TGTGCCAGCAGGCAGAGCGGGAGGGCAAGCACCTACAATGAGCAGTTCTTC,CASRQSGRASTYNEQFF
TRBV5-1,TRBJ2-2,TRBD2,NA,TGCGCCAGCAGAGCGGGAGACACCGGGGAGCTGTTTTTT,CASRAGDTGELFF
TRBV29-1,TRBJ1-2,NA,once,TGCAGCGTTGCAGTATCCTGGGGGAGGAGGAGGCGGAACTATGGCTACACCTTC,CSVAVSWGRRRRNYGYTF
TRBV7-9,TRBJ1-2,NA,NA,TGTGCCAGCAGCTTAGGACCACAGGGAGGGAGTGGCTACACCTTC,CASSLGPQGGSGYTF
TRBV6-1,TRBJ2-7,NA,NA,TGTGCCAGCAGTGAATGGCAGGGGCCGAACGAGCAGTACTTC,CASSEWQGPNEQYF
TRBV5-4,TRBJ1-2,NA,NA,TGTGCCAGCAGTCGCGGGGCCGGGACTCTCTATGGCTACACCTTC,CASSRGAGTLYGYTF
TRBV24-1,TRBJ2-3,TRBD1,NA,TGTGCCACCAGTGCGGGACAGGGTATAGATACGCAGTATTTT,CATSAGQGIDTQYF
TRBV9,TRBJ2-5,TRBD1,NA,TGTGCCAGCAGCGTAGGGATACAGGGGATCCAAGAGACCCAGTACTTC,CASSVGIQGIQETQYF